These 17 T cell receptor beta chains share one sample of origin, sequenced in a study of cytotoxic CD8 clonotypes in ibrutinib-treated CLL. Libraries were prepared by immunoSEQ multiplex PCR; TCRdb keeps only in-frame clonotypes and omits some of them. The table has roughly 250,000 clones, 70% seen once. The material was PBMCs, obtained after 24 months of ibrutinib treatment. The origin of the receptors is a human donor with chronic lymphocytic leukemia.

The chain is built from TRBV5-1 and TRBJ2-5; D gene ambiguous. The ends were cut back, 6 bases at V and 2 bases at J, with 11 bases in the middle. The CDR3 spans 13 residues. CDR1 is SGHRS and CDR2 is YFSETQ in the germline V gene. Written as DNA, the CDR3 is TGCGCCAGCAATTATGGACGGCAAGAGACCCAGTACTTC. It yields the protein CASNYGRQETQYF.

The table lists this clone with a few counts. This sequence joins TRBV4-1 and TRBJ2-7, with 9 positions matching TRBD2. The length of the CDR3 is 15 residues. Germline assignment: CDR1 MGHRA and CDR2 YSYEKL. Germline trimming cut 6 bases from V and 5 bases from J; bases unmatched to any gene: 11. In DNA form, the CDR3 reads TGCGCCAGCAGAAACCTTGGCCTAGCGGGAAACGAGCAGTACTTC. It is translated as CASRNLGLAGNEQYF.

The gene calls are TRBV7-1 and TRBJ2-7; D may be TRBD1 (5 bases). TRBV7-1 is an ORF, and what it does is uncertain. The germline V and J ends were trimmed by 4 bases and 3 bases, with 16 bases remaining between them. The CDR3 is 15 amino acids. CDR3 in DNA: TGTGCCAGCAGCTTAAACCCAGGGTCACTCTACGAGCAGTACTTC. Translating gives CASSLNPGSLYEQYF.

The chain carries TRBV28 and TRBJ1-4; D may be TRBD1 (5 bases). Per the germline V gene, CDR1 is MDHEN and CDR2 is SYDVKM. Deletions cut 11 bases from V and 6 bases from J, with 19 bases between. This CDR3 spans 14 amino acids. CDR3 bases: TGTGCCGCCGAGGGGTTGGGGGTAGATGAAAAACTGTTTTTT. Its translation: CAAEGLGVDEKLFF.

The V gene is TRBV2, the J gene TRBJ2-7; D gene unclear. This CDR3 is built from 11 residues. Germline V gives CDR1 SNHLY, CDR2 FYNNEI. Deletions cut 6 bases from V and 1 base from J, with 4 bases between. CDR3 in DNA: TGTGCCAGCAGGGCTTCCTACGAGCAGTACTTC. This encodes CASRASYEQYF.

J is TRBJ2-3 and V is TRBV5-1, with 7 bases lining up with TRBD2. The CDR3 length is 17 residues. V was clipped by 3 bases and J by 0 bases; unmatched bases: 10. Germline V gene sequence: CDR1 SGHRS, CDR2 YFSETQ. CDR3 in amino acids: CASSWGVISGSTDTQYF. The CDR3 DNA reads TGCGCCAGCAGCTGGGGGGTTATTAGCGGGAGCACAGATACGCAGTATTTT.

The chain carries TRBV28 and TRBJ2-2; 8 bases are shared with TRBD2. The J segment lost 5 bases and the V segment lost 10 bases, leaving 9 bases of the junction unmatched. This CDR3 region has 14 residues. The V gene's germline CDR1 is MDHEN and CDR2 SYDVKM. The chain's CDR3 is CATLSGIDTGELFF. The CDR3 nucleotides read TGTGCCACCCTTAGCGGGATAGATACCGGGGAGCTGTTTTTT.

The chain uses TRBV7-9 and TRBJ2-2; D not resolved. The CDR3 loop spans 17 amino acids. Germline assignment: CDR1 SEHNR and CDR2 FQNEAQ (reference sequence). With 4 bases removed from V and 1 base from J, the gap between germline ends came to 16 bases. The CDR3 coding sequence is TGTGCCAGCAGCTCAGTCGGTGAGACACTGAACACCGGGGAGCTGTTTTTT. This codes for CASSSVGETLNTGELFF.

The chain recombines TRBV27 with TRBJ2-1; 8 bases line up with TRBD1. This CDR3 is built from 15 residues. The germline V gene encodes CDR1 MNHEY and CDR2 SMNVEV (reference sequence). Trimming took 4 bases from V and 8 from J; bases not matched to a gene: 10. The DNA for the CDR3 is TGTGCCAGCAGTTCCCCGACCGGGACAGGTCATGAGCAGTTCTTC. It specifies CASSSPTGTGHEQFF.

This clone has only one observation. V usage is TRBV5-1 and J usage is TRBJ2-7; no reliable D call. V was shortened by 0 bases and J by 2 bases, with 9 bases between the two germline ends. The CDR3 has 14 residues. From germline, CDR1 is SGHRS and CDR2 YFSETQ. CDR3 in amino acids: CASSLASETYEQYF. The CDR3 bases are TGCGCCAGCAGCTTGGCCTCCGAGACCTACGAGCAGTACTTC.

This clone was observed a handful of times. This chain joins TRBV7-3 and TRBJ2-1; D gene unclear. This CDR3 spans 11 amino acids. Trimming removed 2 bases from V and 9 bases from J, with 5 bases in between. CDR1 and CDR2 (germline): SGHTA, FQGTGA. This chain's CDR3 is CASSLGREQFF. CDR3 sequence (DNA): TGTGCCAGCAGCTTAGGTCGTGAGCAGTTCTTC. The complete variable domain, with remaining parts taken from reference TRBV7-3 and TRBJ2-1, reads GAGVSQTPSNKVTEKGKYVELRCDPISGHTALYWYRQSLGQGPEFLIYFQGTGAADDSGLPNDRFFAVRPEGSVSTLKIQRTERGDSAVYLCASSLGREQFFGPGTRLTVL.

This chain connects TRBV18 to TRBJ2-7, with a weak D call TRBD1 (9 bases). This CDR3 contains 15 residues. Germline values: CDR1 KGHSH, CDR2 LQKENI. Trimming removed 3 bases from V and 5 bases from J, with 17 bases in between. The CDR3 DNA follows: TGTGCCAGCTCACCTAGCGGGACAGGGATCGACGAGCAGTACTTC. Protein product: CASSPSGTGIDEQYF.

The rearrangement joins TRBV10-1 to TRBJ2-1; 9 bases line up with TRBD1. The CDR3 is 15 residues long. V shed 5 bases and J 2 bases; nucleotides not matched to a gene: 4. The germline gives CDR1 WNHNN, CDR2 SYGVQD (reference sequence). The CDR3 DNA reads as TGCGCCAGCAGTTTCGGACAGGGGCCCTACAATGAGCAGTTCTTC. This sequence encodes CASSFGQGPYNEQFF.

This chain links TRBV29-1 with TRBJ2-3; D is uncertain. The CDR3 has 13 amino acids. Germline V gene sequence: CDR1 SQVTM, CDR2 ANQGSEA. Trimming pared 3 bases from V and 0 bases from J, leaving 7 bases between. The DNA of the CDR3 is TGCAGCGTTGAGCCGACTAGCACAGATACGCAGTATTTT. This translates into CSVEPTSTDTQYF.

CDR3: CASSESYEQYF. The CDR3 nucleotides are TGTGCCAGCTCGGAGAGTTACGAGCAGTACTTC. The gene calls are TRBV18 and TRBJ2-7; D is undetermined. CDR3 length: 11 residues. Germline assignment: CDR1 KGHSH and CDR2 LQKENI. Between the trimmed V and J ends, which lost 6 bases and 4 bases, there was a span of 7 bases.

The gene calls are TRBV5-1 and TRBJ2-7; possible D gene TRBD2, 6 bases. Trimming pared 3 bases from V and 9 bases from J, leaving 22 bases between. The CDR3 covers 15 residues. CDR1 and CDR2 from the germline V gene are SGHRS and YFSETQ. The CDR3, as DNA: TGCGCCAGCAGCTCCGGGTTAGCGGCACCCCCGCGGCAGTACTTC. This encodes CASSSGLAAPPRQYF.

This clone appeared a few times. The chain recombines TRBV30 with TRBJ2-3; D unclear. Germline V lookup: CDR1 GTSNPN, CDR2 SVGIG (reference sequence). Trimming stripped 2 bases from V and 6 bases from J, with 6 bases between. CDR3 length: 11 amino acids. CDR3 sequence: CAWSTEDTQYF. Here the CDR3 DNA reads TGTGCCTGGAGTACTGAGGATACGCAGTATTTT. Full variable domain (missing parts from reference TRBV30 and TRBJ2-3): SQTIHQWPATLVQPVGSPLSLECTVEGTSNPNLYWYRQAAGRGLQLLFYSVGIGQISSEVPQNLSASRPQDRQFILSSKKLLLSDSGFYLCAWSTEDTQYFGPGTRLTVL.